These 23 T cell receptor beta chains were all obtained from the same sample, sequenced in a study of OX40 agonist ivuxolimab in advanced cancers. Only in-frame clones appear in the TCRdb table, and some are missing; sequencing was by immunoSEQ multiplex PCR. This table has almost 85,000 clones, 89% appearing once. Sample: CD4+ or CD8+ T cells sorted from blood, taken in a trial of the OX40 agonist ivuxolimab. These receptors all stem from an adult with an advanced solid tumor such as melanoma, head and neck, liver or kidney cancer.

The J gene is TRBJ1-5, the V gene TRBV15; no reliable D call. V lost 1 base and J lost 5, with 3 bases in between. Germline V gene sequence: CDR1 LNHNV, CDR2 YYDKDF (reference sequence). The CDR3 sequence is 12 residues long. CDR3 nucleotides: TGTGCCACCAGCAGAGGGCATCAGCCCCAGCATTTT. As protein: CATSRGHQPQHF.

This clone was observed once. The chain is built from TRBV11-3 and TRBJ2-7; TRBD1 matches 7 bases. Looked up from germline, CDR1 is SGHNT and CDR2 is YENEEA. The J segment lost 4 bases and the V segment lost 1 base, leaving 7 bases of the junction unmatched. This CDR3 region has 15 residues. CDR3 sequence reads: CASSLVSGGGYEQYV. In DNA form, the CDR3 reads TGTGCCAGCAGCTTAGTGTCAGGGGGTGGGTACGAGCAGTACGTC.

The rearrangement joins TRBV21-1 to TRBJ1-3; the D call of TRBD1 is as the table states it, not checked on the DNA. TRBV21-1 has pseudogene status. The CDR3 is 14 amino acids. The CDR3 DNA sequence: TGTGCCAGCAGCGGTGCAGGGACTGGAAACACCATATATTTT. Protein: CASSGAGTGNTIYF.

The chain joins TRBV6-4 to TRBJ1-5; a weak D match, TRBD1 (6 bases). CDR3 length: 17 residues. Germline CDR1 is MRHNA and CDR2 is SNTAGT. V lost 3 bases and J 5 bases, leaving 20 bases between the germline ends. The CDR3 loop is CASSEGYRGTRHQPQHF. CDR3 nucleotide sequence: TGTGCCAGCAGTGAGGGTTATCGTGGGACACGCCATCAGCCCCAGCATTTT.

This clone appeared a single time. The chain recombines TRBV9 with TRBJ1-6, with 8 positions matching TRBD1. Germline lookup yields CDR1 SGDLS and CDR2 YYNGEE. V dropped 0 bases and J dropped 7; count of bases not matched to a gene: 6. The CDR3 runs 16 residues. This chain's CDR3 is CASSVGTGGWNSPLHF. As DNA, the CDR3 is TGTGCCAGCAGCGTAGGAACAGGGGGTTGGAATTCACCCCTCCACTTT.

The chain uses TRBV5-1 and TRBJ1-3; D perhaps matches TRBD1 (6 bases). The V gene lost 5 bases and the J gene lost 0 bases, with 15 bases spanning the gap. The CDR3 consists of 16 residues. The germline V gene encodes CDR1 SGHRS and CDR2 YFSETQ. CDR3 coding DNA: TGCGCCAGCAGGCTGGACAGAACTCCCTCTGGAAACACCATATATTTT. As protein: CASRLDRTPSGNTIYF.

This chain connects TRBV7-3 to TRBJ2-3, with D unclear. V dropped 8 bases and J dropped 1 base, with 10 bases sitting between them. The CDR3 consists of 13 residues. CDR1 is SGHTA, CDR2 FQGTGA, per germline. The DNA for the CDR3 is TGTGCCAGCGGACCACCAGGCACAGATACGCAGTATTTT. Its translation is CASGPPGTDTQYF.

This clone occurred once. The chain carries TRBV6-6 and TRBJ1-1, with 8 bases lining up with TRBD1. CDR3 length equals 16 residues. Germline V gene lookup returns CDR1 MNHNY and CDR2 SVGAGI (reference sequence). Germline trimming cut 4 bases from V and 1 base from J; bases unmatched to any gene: 8. In DNA, the CDR3 is TGTGCCAGCAGTTCACACGGACAGGGAAAGAACACTGAAGCTTTCTTT. This sequence encodes CASSSHGQGKNTEAFF.

This chain connects TRBV18 to TRBJ2-2; TRBD1 might be the D (6 bases). Germline lookup yields CDR1 KGHSH and CDR2 LQKENI. The CDR3 has 15 residues. The V gene lost 3 bases and the J gene lost 6 bases, with 14 bases spanning the gap. CDR3 loop: CASSPDRSRAGELFF. The CDR3 DNA follows: TGTGCCAGCTCACCCGACAGGAGTCGGGCCGGGGAGCTGTTTTTT.

The chain employs TRBV7-8 and TRBJ1-5; D is unresolved. The CDR3 is 15 residues long. V lost 6 bases, J lost 7 bases, and 19 bases lay in between. Germline assignment: CDR1 SGHVS and CDR2 FQNEAQ. CDR3 in amino acids: CASRYGGSGLQPQHF. The CDR3 coding sequence is TGTGCCAGCAGATACGGTGGGTCCGGGTTACAGCCCCAGCATTTT. Full variable domain (rest looked up from reference TRBV7-8 and TRBJ1-5): GAGVSQSPRYKVAKRGQDVALRCDPISGHVSLFWYQQALGQGPEFLTYFQNEAQLDKSGLPSDRFFAERPEGSVSTLKIQRTQQEDSAVYLCASRYGGSGLQPQHFGDGTRLSIL.

The chain uses TRBV21-1 and TRBJ2-2; the table's D call, TRBD2, was not checked against the DNA. TRBV21-1 has pseudogene status. The CDR3 loop spans 17 amino acids. In DNA form, the CDR3 reads TGTGCCAGCAGCAAAGGAAGCCTAGCGGGAGGCACCGGGGAGCTGTTTTTT. Translated: CASSKGSLAGGTGELFF.

The chain's CDR3 is CASSLSRLNTGELFF. For the CDR3, the DNA is TGTGCCAGCAGCCTGTCTAGATTGAACACCGGGGAGCTGTTTTTT. The rearrangement uses TRBV11-3 and TRBJ2-2, with D hard to call. The ends were cut back, 5 bases at V and 1 base at J, with 11 bases in the middle. The germline CDR1 and CDR2 sequences are SGHNT and YENEEA. The CDR3 runs 15 residues.

This chain links TRBV5-1 with TRBJ2-5, with TRBD2 as a possible D gene (6 bases). Per the germline V gene, CDR1 is SGHRS and CDR2 is YFSETQ. Trimming took off 0 bases at V and 4 bases at J, with 13 bases between the two ends. CDR3 length: 15 residues. The CDR3 bases are TGCGCCAGCAGCTTGGGCCGGGGGTCTGGAGAGACCCAGTACTTC. Translated: CASSLGRGSGETQYF.

The V and J genes are TRBV9 and TRBJ2-6; the match to TRBD2 covers 7 bases. This CDR3 is 16 amino acids long. Germline CDR1 SGDLS, CDR2 YYNGEE. J lost 3 bases, V lost 5 bases, and 8 bases had no gene match. The CDR3: CASRRGGNDGANVLTF. In nucleotides, the CDR3 is TGTGCCAGCAGGAGGGGAGGGAACGATGGGGCCAACGTCCTGACTTTC.

The rearrangement uses TRBV18 and TRBJ2-1; D may be TRBD1 (6 bases). The germline CDR1 and CDR2 sequences are KGHSH and LQKENI. Trimming cost V 3 bases and J 5 bases, with 17 bases left between them. The CDR3 consists of 16 residues. CDR3 DNA sequence: TGTGCCAGCTCACCTTTCTCTGCAGGGGTGGACAATGAGCAGTTCTTC. It yields the protein CASSPFSAGVDNEQFF.

The chain carries TRBV7-9 and TRBJ1-2; D gene uncertain. Germline CDR1 SEHNR, CDR2 FQNEAQ (reference sequence). This CDR3 region has 14 residues. The V gene lost 2 bases and the J gene lost 3 bases, with 10 bases spanning the gap. The DNA of the CDR3 is TGTGCCAGCAGCTTATCAGGCAGTTACTATGGCTACACCTTC. Amino acids: CASSLSGSYYGYTF.

J is TRBJ2-6 and V is TRBV2; 8 nucleotides align to TRBD1. Germline loops: CDR1 SNHLY, CDR2 FYNNEI. The CDR3 extends over 16 amino acids. The V and J ends lost 7 bases and 0 bases, in that order; junction bases with no gene match: 5. CDR3 in DNA: TGTGCCAGCAAGCAGGGGGCCTACTCTGGGGCCAACGTCCTGACTTTC. Its protein is CASKQGAYSGANVLTF.

The J gene is TRBJ2-5, the V gene TRBV6-5; D uncertain. CDR1 is MNHEY, CDR2 SVGAGI, per germline. Trimming shortened V by 6 bases and J by 5 bases, and 7 bases separated the two germline ends. The CDR3 consists of 11 residues. The CDR3 region is CASSPVETQYF. CDR3 DNA: TGTGCCAGCAGCCCCGTCGAGACCCAGTACTTC.

The chain couples TRBV20-1 to TRBJ1-2; D is uncertain. V gave up 7 bases and J gave up 2 bases, with 8 bases separating them. Germline assignment: CDR1 DFQATT and CDR2 SNEGSKA (reference sequence). This CDR3 has 11 residues. DNA of the CDR3: TGCAGTGTAAACACGAACTATGGCTACACCTTC. Encoded protein: CSVNTNYGYTF.

The chain employs TRBV27 and TRBJ2-1; the D call may be TRBD1 or TRBD2 (5 bases each). V was trimmed by 4 bases and J by 6 bases, leaving 13 bases between them. Germline V gene sequence: CDR1 MNHEY, CDR2 SMNVEV (reference sequence). The CDR3 sequence is 14 residues long. The CDR3 here is CASSWGIVPNEQFF. DNA for the CDR3: TGTGCCAGCAGTTGGGGGATCGTCCCCAATGAGCAGTTCTTC.

This chain joins TRBV2 and TRBJ2-1; the match to TRBD1 covers 8 bases. V dropped 7 bases and J dropped 9; count of bases not matched to a gene: 8. This CDR3 has 13 residues. The germline CDR1 and CDR2 sequences are SNHLY and FYNNEI. The chain's CDR3 is CASNGQGEGEQFF. CDR3 sequence (DNA): TGTGCCAGCAATGGACAGGGTGAGGGTGAGCAGTTCTTC.

The V gene is TRBV5-4, the J gene TRBJ1-1; possibly TRBD1 for D (6 bases). Trimming removed 0 bases at V and 6 bases at J, with 12 bases between. The CDR3 loop spans 14 amino acids. Germline V gene data show CDR1 as SGHNT and CDR2 as YYREEE (reference sequence). CDR3 DNA sequence: TGTGCCAGCAGCTTGGCCGGGGGGCAAGCTGAAGCTTTCTTT. Its protein is CASSLAGGQAEAFF.

The V gene is TRBV14, the J gene TRBJ1-5; D remains ambiguous. Germline assignment: CDR1 SGHDN and CDR2 FVKESK. Trimming stripped 3 bases from V and 1 base from J, with 7 bases between. The CDR3 extends over 14 amino acids. The CDR3 DNA reads TGTGCCAGCAGCCAGGACGGAAGCAATCAGCCCCAGCATTTT. Translating gives CASSQDGSNQPQHF.